The clone carrying this T cell receptor (beta chain) appeared a few times. This sample is part of a study of cytomegalovirus exposure and HLA in healthy donors. Profiled with immunoSEQ multiplex PCR; TCRdb holds only in-frame clones, not every one. The repertoire holds nearly 110,000 clones, with around 90% as singletons. The CDR3 has 16 residues. Losses at the gene ends were 4 bases for V and 2 bases for J; bases not matched to a gene: 10. CDR1 WSHSY and CDR2 SAAADI come from the germline V gene. Sequenced: PBMCs. The rearrangement uses TRBV10-2 and TRBJ1-1, with 7 bases aligning to TRBD1. This clonotype was sampled from a young woman in good health and CMV-seropositive. DNA for the CDR3: TGCGCCAGCAGTGCCGGGACAGTACTTACTAACACTGAAGCTTTCTTT. This translates into CASSAGTVLTNTEAFF.